The table lists the clone carrying this TCR beta chain with a count of one. These data originate in a study of blood T cell repertoires in COVID-19. Across the study: Nucleic acid was either cDNA or gDNA, and it came from T cells, B-cell-depleted T cells, or PBMCs.

TCRdb's table, derived via immunoSEQ multiplex PCR, lists solely in-frame clones and lacks some. Among over 100,000 clones, approximately 88% were seen once, and the ten largest hold around a tenth. The germline CDR1 and CDR2 sequences are MDHEN and SYDVKM. The CDR3 runs 18 residues. The V and J ends lost 7 bases and 6 bases, in that order; junction bases with no gene match: 16. The sequenced sample consisted of peripheral blood. The chain is built from TRBV28 and TRBJ2-1, with 12 bases matching TRBD2. The TCR sequence derives from a man aged 50 to 59 with acute or convalescent COVID-19. CDR3: CASTSGTSGPGRVNEQFF. The CDR3 nucleotides are TGTGCCAGCACCTCCGGGACTAGCGGGCCGGGTAGAGTCAATGAGCAGTTCTTC.